The entry below gives a single T cell receptor (beta chain) sequence along with its context. Looked up from germline, CDR1 is GTSNPN and CDR2 is SVGIG (reference sequence). V was pared by 0 bases and J by 2 bases, with 5 bases between. CDR3 length: 12 amino acids. A library of TCRbeta sequences, prepared with unique molecular identifiers, was generated. TCRdb independently ran MiXCR on the PCR reads; one entry per CDR3 protein. Of around 600,000 distinct CDR3 sequences in the sample, about 10% were seen once. This sample is part of a study of T-cell reconstitution after alpha-beta-depleted transplantation in children.

The clonotype comes from a human donor who donated a stem cell graft to a child with acute myeloid leukemia. The source was PBMCs from the stem cell graft donor, collected from the stem cell graft. This chain uses TRBV30 with TRBJ2-7; D gene unclear. CDR3 sequence: CAWSVVPYEQYF. The CDR3 region has the DNA TGTGCCTGGAGTGTTGTACCCTACGAGCAGTACTTC.